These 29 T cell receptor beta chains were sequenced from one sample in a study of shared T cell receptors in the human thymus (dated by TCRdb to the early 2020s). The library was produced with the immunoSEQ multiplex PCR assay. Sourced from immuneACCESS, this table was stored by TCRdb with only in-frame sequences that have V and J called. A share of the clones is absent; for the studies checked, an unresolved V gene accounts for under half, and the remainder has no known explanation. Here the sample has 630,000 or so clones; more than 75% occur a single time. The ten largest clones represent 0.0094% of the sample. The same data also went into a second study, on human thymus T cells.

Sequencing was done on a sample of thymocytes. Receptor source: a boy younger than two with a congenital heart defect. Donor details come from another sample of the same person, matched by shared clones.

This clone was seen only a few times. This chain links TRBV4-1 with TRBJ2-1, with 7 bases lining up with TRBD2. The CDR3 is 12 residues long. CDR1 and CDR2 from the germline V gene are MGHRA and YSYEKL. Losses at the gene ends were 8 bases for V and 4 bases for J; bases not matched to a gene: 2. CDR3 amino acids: CASGGEYNEQFF. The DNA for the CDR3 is TGCGCCAGCGGGGGGGAGTACAATGAGCAGTTCTTC.

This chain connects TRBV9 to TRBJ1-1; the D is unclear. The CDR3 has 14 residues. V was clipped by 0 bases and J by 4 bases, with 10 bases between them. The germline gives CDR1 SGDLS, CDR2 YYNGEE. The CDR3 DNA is TGTGCCAGCAGCGTAGGTCCCAATAGCACTGAAGCTTTCTTT. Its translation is CASSVGPNSTEAFF.

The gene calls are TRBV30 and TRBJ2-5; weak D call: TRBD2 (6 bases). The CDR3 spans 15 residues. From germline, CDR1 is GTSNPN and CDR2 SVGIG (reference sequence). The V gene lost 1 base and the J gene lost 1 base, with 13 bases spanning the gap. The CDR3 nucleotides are TGTGCCTGGAGTGAGCCACTAGCCACCCAAGAGACCCAGTACTTC. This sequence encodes CAWSEPLATQETQYF. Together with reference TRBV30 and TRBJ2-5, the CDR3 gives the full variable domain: SQTIHQWPATLVQPVGSPLSLECTVEGTSNPNLYWYRQAAGRGLQLLFYSVGIGQISSEVPQNLSASRPQDRQFILSSKKLLLSDSGFYLCAWSEPLATQETQYFGPGTRLLVL.

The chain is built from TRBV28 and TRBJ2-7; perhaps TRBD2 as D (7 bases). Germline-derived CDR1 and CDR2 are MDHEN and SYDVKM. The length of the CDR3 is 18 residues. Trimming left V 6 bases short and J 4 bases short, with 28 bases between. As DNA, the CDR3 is TGTGCCAGCAGCACCACGGGGGGAGACAGGTCCGTCCTATACGAGCAGTACTTC. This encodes CASSTTGGDRSVLYEQYF.

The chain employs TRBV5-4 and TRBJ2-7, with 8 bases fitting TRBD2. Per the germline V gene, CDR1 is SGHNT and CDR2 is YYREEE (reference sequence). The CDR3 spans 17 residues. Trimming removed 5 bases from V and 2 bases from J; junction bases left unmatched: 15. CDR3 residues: CASSRGGAGVGPYEQYF. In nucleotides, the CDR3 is TGTGCCAGCAGTCGGGGGGGAGCGGGAGTGGGACCCTACGAGCAGTACTTC. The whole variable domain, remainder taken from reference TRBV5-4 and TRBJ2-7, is ETGVTQSPTHLIKTRGQQVTLRCSSQSGHNTVSWYQQALGQGPQFIFQYYREEENGRGNFPPRFSGLQFPNYSSELNVNALELDDSALYLCASSRGGAGVGPYEQYFGPGTRLTVT.

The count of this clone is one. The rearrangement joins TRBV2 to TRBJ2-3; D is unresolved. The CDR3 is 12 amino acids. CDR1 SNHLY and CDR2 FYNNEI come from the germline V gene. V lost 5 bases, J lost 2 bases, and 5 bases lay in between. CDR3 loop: CASSSSTDTQYF. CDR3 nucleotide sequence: TGTGCCAGCAGTTCTTCCACAGATACGCAGTATTTT.

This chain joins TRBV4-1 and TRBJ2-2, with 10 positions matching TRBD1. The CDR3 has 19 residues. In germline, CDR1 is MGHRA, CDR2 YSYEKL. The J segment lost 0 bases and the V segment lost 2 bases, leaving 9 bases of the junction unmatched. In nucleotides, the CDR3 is TGCGCCAGCAGCCAAAGGGGGACAGGGGTAGGAACGAACACCGGGGAGCTGTTTTTT. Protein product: CASSQRGTGVGTNTGELFF.

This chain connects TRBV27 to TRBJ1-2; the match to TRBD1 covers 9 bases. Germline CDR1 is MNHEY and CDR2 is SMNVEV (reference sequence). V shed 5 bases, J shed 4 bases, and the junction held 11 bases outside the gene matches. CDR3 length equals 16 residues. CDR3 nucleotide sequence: TGTGCCAGCAGTGACGGGGGGACAGGGCTCCCCTATGGCTACACCTTC. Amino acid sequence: CASSDGGTGLPYGYTF.

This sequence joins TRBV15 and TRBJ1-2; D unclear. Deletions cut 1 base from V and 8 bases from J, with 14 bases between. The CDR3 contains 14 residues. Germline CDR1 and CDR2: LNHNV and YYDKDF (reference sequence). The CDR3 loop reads CATSRAPMRRGYTF. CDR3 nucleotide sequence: TGTGCCACCAGCAGAGCCCCAATGAGGCGGGGCTACACCTTC. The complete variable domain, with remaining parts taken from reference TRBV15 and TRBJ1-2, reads DAMVIQNPRYQVTQFGKPVTLSCSQTLNHNVMYWYQQKSSQAPKLLFHYYDKDFNNEADTPDNFQSRRPNTSFCFLDIRSPGLGDTAMYLCATSRAPMRRGYTFGSGTRLTVV.

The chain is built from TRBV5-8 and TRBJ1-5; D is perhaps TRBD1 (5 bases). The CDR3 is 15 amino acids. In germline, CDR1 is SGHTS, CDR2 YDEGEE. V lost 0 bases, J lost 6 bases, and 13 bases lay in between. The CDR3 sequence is CASSLDPRGVQPQHF. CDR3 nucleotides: TGTGCCAGCAGCTTGGACCCCCGGGGGGTTCAGCCCCAGCATTTT.

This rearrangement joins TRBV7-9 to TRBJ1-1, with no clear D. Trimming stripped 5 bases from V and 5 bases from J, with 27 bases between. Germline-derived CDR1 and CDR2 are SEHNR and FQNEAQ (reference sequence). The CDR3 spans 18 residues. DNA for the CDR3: TGTGCCAGCAGCAACTCACCCTTTTGGATACGGGGTGGTACTGAAGCTTTCTTT. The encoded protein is CASSNSPFWIRGGTEAFF.

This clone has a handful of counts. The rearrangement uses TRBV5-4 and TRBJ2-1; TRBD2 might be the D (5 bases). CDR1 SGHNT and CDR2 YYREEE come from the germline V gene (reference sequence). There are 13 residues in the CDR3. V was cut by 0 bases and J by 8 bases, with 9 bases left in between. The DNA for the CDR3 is TGTGCCAGCAGCTTGGAGGCGGAGGATGAGCAGTTCTTC. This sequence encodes CASSLEAEDEQFF.

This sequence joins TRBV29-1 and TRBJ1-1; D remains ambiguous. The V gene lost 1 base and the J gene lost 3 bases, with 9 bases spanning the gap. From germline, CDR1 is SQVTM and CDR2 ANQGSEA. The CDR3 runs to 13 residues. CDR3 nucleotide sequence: TGCAGCGTTGAAGGGGCCTGGGACACTGAAGCTTTCTTT. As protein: CSVEGAWDTEAFF.

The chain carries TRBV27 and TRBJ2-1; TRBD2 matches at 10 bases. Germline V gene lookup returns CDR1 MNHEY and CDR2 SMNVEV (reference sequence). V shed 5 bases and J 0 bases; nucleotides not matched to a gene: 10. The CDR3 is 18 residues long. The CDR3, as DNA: TGTGCCAGCAGTCCCGGCGGTCTAGCGGGGGCCTCCTACAATGAGCAGTTCTTC. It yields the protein CASSPGGLAGASYNEQFF.

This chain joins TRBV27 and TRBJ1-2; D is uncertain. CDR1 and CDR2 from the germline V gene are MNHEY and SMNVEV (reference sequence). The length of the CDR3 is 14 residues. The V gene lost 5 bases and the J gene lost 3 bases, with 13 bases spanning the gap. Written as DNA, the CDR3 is TGTGCCAGCAGTAACGGGGTGCGGGACTATGGCTACACCTTC. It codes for CASSNGVRDYGYTF.

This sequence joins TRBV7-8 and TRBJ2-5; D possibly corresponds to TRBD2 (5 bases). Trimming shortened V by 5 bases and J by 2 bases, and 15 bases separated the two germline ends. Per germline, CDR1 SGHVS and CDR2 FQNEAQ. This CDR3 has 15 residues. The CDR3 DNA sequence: TGTGCCAGCAGCCATCACCTACGGACTCAAGAGACCCAGTACTTC. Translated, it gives CASSHHLRTQETQYF.

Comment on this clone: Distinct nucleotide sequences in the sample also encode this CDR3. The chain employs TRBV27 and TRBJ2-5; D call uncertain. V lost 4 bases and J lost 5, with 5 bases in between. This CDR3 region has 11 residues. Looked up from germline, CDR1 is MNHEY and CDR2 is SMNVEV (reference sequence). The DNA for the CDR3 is TGTGCCAGCAGTTCACGGGAGACCCAGTACTTC. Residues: CASSSRETQYF.

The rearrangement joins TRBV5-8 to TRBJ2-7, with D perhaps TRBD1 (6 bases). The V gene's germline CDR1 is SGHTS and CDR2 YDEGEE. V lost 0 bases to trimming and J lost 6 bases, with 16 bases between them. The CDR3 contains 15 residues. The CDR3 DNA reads TGTGCCAGCAGCTTGGAAAAACGCAGGGGTGGCGAGCAGTACTTC. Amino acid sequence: CASSLEKRRGGEQYF.

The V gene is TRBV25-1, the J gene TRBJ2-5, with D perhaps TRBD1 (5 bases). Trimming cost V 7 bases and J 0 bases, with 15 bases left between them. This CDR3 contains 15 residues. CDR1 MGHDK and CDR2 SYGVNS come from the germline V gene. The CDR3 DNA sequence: TGTGCCAGCACTCCATCCAGGGTGTACCAAGAGACCCAGTACTTC. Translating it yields CASTPSRVYQETQYF. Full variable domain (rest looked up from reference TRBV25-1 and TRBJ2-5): EADIYQTPRYLVIGTGKKITLECSQTMGHDKMYWYQQDPGMELHLIHYSYGVNSTEKGDLSSESTVSRIRTEHFPLTLESARPSHTSQYLCASTPSRVYQETQYFGPGTRLLVL.

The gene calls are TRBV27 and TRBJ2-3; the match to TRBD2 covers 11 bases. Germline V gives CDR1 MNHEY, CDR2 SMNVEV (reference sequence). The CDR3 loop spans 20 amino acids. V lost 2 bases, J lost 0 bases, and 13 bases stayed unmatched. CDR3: CASSLAPGTSGPPSTDTQYF. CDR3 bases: TGTGCCAGCAGTTTAGCCCCCGGGACTAGCGGCCCCCCAAGCACAGATACGCAGTATTTT.

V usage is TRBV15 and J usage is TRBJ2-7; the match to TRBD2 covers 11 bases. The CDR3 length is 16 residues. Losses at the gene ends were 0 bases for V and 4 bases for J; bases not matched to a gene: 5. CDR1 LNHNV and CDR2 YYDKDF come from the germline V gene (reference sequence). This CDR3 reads CATSRDRPSGRYEQYF. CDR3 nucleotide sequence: TGTGCCACCAGCAGAGATCGCCCTAGCGGGAGGTACGAGCAGTACTTC.

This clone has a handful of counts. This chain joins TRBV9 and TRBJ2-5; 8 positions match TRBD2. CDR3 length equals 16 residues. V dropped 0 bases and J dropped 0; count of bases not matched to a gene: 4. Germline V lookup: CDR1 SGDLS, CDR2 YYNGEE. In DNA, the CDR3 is TGTGCCAGCAGCGTAGTGAGCGGGGGCCACCAAGAGACCCAGTACTTC. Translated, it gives CASSVVSGGHQETQYF. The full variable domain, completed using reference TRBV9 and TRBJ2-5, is DSGVTQTPKHLITATGQRVTLRCSPRSGDLSVYWYQQSLDQGLQFLIQYYNGEERAKGNILERFSAQQFPDLHSELNLSSLELGDSALYFCASSVVSGGHQETQYFGPGTRLLVL.

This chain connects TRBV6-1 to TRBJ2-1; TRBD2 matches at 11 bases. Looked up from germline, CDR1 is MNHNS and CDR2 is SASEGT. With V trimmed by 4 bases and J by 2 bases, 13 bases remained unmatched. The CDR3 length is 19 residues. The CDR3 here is CASSVTSGASTGAYNEQFF. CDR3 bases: TGTGCCAGCAGTGTGACTAGCGGGGCTTCGACTGGGGCCTACAATGAGCAGTTCTTC.

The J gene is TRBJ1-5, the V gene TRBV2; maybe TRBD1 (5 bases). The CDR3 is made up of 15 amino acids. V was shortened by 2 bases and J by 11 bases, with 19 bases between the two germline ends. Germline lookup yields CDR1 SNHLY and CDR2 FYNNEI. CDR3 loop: CASSESETPRDSQHF. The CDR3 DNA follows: TGTGCCAGCAGTGAAAGCGAGACCCCGCGGGACTCCCAGCATTTT.

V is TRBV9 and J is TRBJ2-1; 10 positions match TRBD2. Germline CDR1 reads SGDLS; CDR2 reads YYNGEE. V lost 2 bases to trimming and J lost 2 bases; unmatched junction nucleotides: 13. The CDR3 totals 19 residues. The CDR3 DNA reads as TGTGCCAGCAGCGTCGGACTAGCGGCGCACCAGCTACCCTACAATGAGCAGTTCTTC. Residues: CASSVGLAAHQLPYNEQFF.

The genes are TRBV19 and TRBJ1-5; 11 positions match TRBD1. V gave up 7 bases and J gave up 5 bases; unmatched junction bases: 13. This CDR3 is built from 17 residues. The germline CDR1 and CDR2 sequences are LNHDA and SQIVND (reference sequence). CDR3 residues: CASTGGQGASRYQPQHF. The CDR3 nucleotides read TGTGCCAGTACTGGCGGACAGGGGGCGAGTAGGTATCAGCCCCAGCATTTT.

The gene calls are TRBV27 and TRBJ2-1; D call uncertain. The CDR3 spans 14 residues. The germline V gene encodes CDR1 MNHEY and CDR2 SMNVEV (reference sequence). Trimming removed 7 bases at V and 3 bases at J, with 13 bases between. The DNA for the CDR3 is TGTGCCAGCATGTCCCGACTTGTCTACAATGAGCAGTTCTTC. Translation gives CASMSRLVYNEQFF.

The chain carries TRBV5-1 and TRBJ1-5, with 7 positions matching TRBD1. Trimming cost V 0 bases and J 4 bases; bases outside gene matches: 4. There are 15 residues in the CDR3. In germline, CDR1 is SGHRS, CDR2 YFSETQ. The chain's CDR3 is CASSLGGTVNQPQHF. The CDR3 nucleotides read TGCGCCAGCAGCTTGGGCGGGACAGTAAATCAGCCCCAGCATTTT.

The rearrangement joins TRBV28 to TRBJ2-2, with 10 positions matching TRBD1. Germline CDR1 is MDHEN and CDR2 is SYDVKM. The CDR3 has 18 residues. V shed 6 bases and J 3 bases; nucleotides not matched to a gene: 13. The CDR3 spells CASSAPGPGQGYTGELFF. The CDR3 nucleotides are TGTGCCAGCAGCGCCCCAGGCCCGGGACAGGGGTACACCGGGGAGCTGTTTTTT.